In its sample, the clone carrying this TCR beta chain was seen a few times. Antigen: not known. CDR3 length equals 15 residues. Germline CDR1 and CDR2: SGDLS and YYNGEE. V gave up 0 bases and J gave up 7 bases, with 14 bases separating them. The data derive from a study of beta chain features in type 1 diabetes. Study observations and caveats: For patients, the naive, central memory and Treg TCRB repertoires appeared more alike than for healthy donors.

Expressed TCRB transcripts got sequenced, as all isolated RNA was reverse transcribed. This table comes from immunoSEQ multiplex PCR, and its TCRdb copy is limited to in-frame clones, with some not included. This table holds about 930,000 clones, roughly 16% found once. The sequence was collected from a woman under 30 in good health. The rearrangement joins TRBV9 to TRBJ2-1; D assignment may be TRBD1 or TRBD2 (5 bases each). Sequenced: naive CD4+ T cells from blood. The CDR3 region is CASSVVGTRVNEQFF. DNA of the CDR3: TGTGCCAGCAGCGTAGTTGGGACCAGGGTAAATGAGCAGTTCTTC.